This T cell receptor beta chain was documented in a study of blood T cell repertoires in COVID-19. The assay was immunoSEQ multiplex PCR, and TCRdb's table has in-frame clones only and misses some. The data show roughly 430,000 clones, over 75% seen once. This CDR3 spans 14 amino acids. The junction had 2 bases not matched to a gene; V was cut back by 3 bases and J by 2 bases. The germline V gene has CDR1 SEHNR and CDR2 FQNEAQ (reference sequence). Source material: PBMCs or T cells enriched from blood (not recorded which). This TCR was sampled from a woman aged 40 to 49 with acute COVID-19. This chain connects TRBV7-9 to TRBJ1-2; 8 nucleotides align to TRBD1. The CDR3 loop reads CASSFGTGNYGYTF. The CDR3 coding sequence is TGTGCCAGCAGCTTTGGGACAGGCAACTATGGCTACACCTTC.